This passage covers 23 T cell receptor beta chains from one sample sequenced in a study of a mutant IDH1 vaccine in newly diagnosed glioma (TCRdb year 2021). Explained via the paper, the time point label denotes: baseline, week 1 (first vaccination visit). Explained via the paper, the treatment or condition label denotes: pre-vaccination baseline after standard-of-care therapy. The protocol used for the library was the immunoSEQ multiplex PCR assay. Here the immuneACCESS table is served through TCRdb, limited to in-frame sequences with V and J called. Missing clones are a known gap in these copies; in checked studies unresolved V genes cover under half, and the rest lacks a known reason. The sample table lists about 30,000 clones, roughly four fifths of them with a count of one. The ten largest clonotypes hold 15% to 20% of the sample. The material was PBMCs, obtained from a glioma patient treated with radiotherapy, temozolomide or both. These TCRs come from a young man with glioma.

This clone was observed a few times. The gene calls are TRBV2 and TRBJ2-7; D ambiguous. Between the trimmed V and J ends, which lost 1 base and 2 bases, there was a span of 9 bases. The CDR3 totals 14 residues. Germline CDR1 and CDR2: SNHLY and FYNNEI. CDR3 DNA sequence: TGTGCCAGCAGTGAAGGCGTCAGAGCCTACGAGCAGTACTTC. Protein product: CASSEGVRAYEQYF.

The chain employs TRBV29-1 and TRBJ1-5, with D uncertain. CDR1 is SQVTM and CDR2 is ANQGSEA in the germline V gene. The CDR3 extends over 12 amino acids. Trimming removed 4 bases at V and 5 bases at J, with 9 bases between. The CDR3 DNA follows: TGCAGCGTTGCGGACCTCCATCAGCCCCAGCATTTT. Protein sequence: CSVADLHQPQHF.

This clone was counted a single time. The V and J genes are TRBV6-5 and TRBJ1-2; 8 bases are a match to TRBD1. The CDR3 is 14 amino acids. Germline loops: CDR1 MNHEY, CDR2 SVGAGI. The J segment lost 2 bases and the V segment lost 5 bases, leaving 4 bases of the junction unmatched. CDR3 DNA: TGTGCCAGCAGTCAGGGGGCAAAGAACTATGGCTACACCTTC. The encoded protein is CASSQGAKNYGYTF.

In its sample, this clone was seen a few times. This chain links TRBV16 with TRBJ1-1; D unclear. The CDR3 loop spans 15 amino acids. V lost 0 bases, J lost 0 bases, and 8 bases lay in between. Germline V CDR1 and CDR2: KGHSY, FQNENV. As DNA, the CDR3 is TGTGCCAGCAGCCAATCGGGCCAGTTGAACACTGAAGCTTTCTTT. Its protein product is CASSQSGQLNTEAFF.

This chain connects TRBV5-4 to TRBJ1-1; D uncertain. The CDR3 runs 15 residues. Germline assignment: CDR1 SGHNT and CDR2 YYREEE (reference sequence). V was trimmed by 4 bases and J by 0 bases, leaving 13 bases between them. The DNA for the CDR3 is TGTGCCAGCAGCCACTCGGCTAAAATGAACACTGAAGCTTTCTTT. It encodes CASSHSAKMNTEAFF.

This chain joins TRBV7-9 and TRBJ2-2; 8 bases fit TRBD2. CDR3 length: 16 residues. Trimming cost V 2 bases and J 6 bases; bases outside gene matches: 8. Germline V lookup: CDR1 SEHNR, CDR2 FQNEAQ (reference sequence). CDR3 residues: CASSLSTGGPPGELFF. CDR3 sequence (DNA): TGTGCCAGCAGCTTATCGACGGGGGGGCCCCCCGGGGAGCTGTTTTTT.

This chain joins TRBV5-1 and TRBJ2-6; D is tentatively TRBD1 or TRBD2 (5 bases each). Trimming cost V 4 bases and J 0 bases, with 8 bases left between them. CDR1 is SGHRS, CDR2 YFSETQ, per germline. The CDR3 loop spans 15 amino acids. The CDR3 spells CASSRGDSGANVLTF. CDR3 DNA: TGCGCCAGCAGCCGAGGGGACTCTGGGGCCAACGTCCTGACTTTC.

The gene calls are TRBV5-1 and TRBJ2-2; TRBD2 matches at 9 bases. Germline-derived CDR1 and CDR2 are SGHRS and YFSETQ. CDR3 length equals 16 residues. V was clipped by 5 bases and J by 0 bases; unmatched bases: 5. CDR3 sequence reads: CASRATSGPNTGELFF. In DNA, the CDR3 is TGCGCCAGCAGGGCCACTAGCGGGCCGAACACCGGGGAGCTGTTTTTT.

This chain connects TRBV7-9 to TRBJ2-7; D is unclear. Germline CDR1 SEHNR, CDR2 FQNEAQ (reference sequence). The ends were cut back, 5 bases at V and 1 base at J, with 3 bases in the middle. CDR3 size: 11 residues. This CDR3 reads CASSPSYEQYF. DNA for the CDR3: TGTGCCAGCAGCCCATCCTACGAGCAGTACTTC.

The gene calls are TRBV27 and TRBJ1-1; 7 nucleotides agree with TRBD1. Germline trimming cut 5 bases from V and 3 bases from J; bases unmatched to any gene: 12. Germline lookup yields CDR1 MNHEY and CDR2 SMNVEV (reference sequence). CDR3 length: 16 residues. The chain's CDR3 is CASSQVRGLLHTEAFF. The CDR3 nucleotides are TGTGCCAGCAGTCAGGTGAGGGGGCTCCTCCACACTGAAGCTTTCTTT.

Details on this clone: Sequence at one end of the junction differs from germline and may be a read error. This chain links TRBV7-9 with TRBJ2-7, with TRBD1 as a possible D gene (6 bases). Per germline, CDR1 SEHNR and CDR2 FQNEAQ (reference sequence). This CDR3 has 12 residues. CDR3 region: CASSLDGSGEKF. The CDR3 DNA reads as TGTGCCAGCAGCTTAGATGGGTCAGGGGAGAAGTTC. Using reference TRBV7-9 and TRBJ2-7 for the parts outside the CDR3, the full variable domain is DTGVSQNPRHKITKRGQNVTFRCDPISEHNRLYWYRQTLGQGPEFLTYFQNEAQLEKSRLLSDRFSAERPKGSFSTLEIQRTEQGDSAMYLCASSLDGSGEKFGPGTRLTVT.

CDR3 in amino acids: CASRVGTDYEQYF. The DNA for the CDR3 is TGTGCCAGCAGGGTCGGGACAGACTACGAGCAGTACTTC. The gene calls are TRBV28 and TRBJ2-7, with 7 bases identical to TRBD1. The CDR3 sequence is 13 residues long. The J segment lost 3 bases and the V segment lost 6 bases, leaving 5 bases of the junction unmatched. CDR1 is MDHEN and CDR2 is SYDVKM in the germline V gene.

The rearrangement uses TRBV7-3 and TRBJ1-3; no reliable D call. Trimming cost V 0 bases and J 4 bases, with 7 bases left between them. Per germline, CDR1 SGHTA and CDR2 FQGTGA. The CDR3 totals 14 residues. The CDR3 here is CASSLTASGNTIYF. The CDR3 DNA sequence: TGTGCCAGCAGCTTAACGGCCTCAGGAAACACCATATATTTT.

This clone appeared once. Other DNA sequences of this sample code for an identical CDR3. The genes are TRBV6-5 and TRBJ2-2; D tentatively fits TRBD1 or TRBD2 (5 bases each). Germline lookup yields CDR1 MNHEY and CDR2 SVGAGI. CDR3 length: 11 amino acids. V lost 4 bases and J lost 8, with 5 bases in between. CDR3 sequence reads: CASSWGGELFF. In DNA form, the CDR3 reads TGTGCCAGCAGTTGGGGGGGGGAGCTGTTTTTT.

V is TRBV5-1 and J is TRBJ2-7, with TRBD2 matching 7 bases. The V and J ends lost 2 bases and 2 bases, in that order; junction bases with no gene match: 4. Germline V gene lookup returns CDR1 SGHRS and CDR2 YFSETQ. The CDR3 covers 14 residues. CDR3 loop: CASSLTSVAYEQYF. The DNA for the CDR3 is TGCGCCAGCAGCTTAACTAGCGTGGCCTACGAGCAGTACTTC.

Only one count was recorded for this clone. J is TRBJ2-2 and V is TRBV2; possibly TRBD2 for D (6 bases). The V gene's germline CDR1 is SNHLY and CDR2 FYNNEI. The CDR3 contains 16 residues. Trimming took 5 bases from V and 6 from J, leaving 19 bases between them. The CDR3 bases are TGTGCCAGCAGTCAACGCGGTAGCGGCAGGTCCGGGGAGCTGTTTTTT. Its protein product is CASSQRGSGRSGELFF.

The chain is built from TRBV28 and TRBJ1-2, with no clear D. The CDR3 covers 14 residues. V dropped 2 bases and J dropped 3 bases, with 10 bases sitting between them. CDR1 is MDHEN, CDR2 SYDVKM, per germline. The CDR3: CASSLEGFHYGYTF. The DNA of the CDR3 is TGTGCCAGCAGTTTAGAGGGATTCCACTATGGCTACACCTTC.

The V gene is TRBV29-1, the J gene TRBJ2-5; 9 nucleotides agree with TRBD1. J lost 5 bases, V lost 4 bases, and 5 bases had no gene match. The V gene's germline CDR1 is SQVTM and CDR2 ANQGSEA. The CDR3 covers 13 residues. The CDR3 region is CSVGTGAQETQYF. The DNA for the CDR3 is TGCAGCGTTGGGACAGGGGCTCAGGAGACCCAGTACTTC.

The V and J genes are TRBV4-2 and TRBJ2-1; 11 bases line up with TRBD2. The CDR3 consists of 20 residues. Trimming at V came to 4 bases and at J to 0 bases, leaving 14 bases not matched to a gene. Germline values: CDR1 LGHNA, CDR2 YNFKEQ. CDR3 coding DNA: TGTGCCAGCAGCCTTGGGACTAGCGGTTCACCCGGGAGCTCCTACAATGAGCAGTTCTTC. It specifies CASSLGTSGSPGSSYNEQFF.

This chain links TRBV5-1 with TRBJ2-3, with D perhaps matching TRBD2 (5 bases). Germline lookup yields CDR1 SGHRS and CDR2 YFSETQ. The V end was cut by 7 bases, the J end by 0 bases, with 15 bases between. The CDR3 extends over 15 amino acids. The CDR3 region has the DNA TGCGCCAGCGCCCCTCGGGGATCTAGCACAGATACGCAGTATTTT. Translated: CASAPRGSSTDTQYF.

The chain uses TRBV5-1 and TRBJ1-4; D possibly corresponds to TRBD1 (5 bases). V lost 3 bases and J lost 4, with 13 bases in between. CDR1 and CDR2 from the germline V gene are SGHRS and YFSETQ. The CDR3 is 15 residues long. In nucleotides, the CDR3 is TGCGCCAGCAGCTCGGGGACCGATATTAATGAAAAACTGTTTTTT. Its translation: CASSSGTDINEKLFF. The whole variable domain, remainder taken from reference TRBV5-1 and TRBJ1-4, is KAGVTQTPRYLIKTRGQQVTLSCSPISGHRSVSWYQQTPGQGLQFLFEYFSETQRNKGNFPGRFSGRQFSNSRSEMNVSTLELGDSALYLCASSSGTDINEKLFFGSGTQLSVL.

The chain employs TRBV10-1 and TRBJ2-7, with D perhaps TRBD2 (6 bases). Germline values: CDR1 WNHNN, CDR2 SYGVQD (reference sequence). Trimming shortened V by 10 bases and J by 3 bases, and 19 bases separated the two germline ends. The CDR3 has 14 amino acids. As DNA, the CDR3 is TGCGCCACCCCCCCGGGACTTTCAAACTACGAGCAGTACTTC. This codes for CATPPGLSNYEQYF.

CDR3: CASSLGTRGYNEQFF. The CDR3 bases are TGTGCCAGCAGTTTAGGGACTCGGGGGTACAATGAGCAGTTCTTC. This chain uses TRBV27 with TRBJ2-1; D is possibly TRBD2 (6 bases). The CDR3 is 15 residues long. Germline values: CDR1 MNHEY, CDR2 SMNVEV (reference sequence). Trimming removed 2 bases at V and 4 bases at J, with 12 bases between.